These 9 T cell receptor beta chains share one sample of origin, sequenced in a study of CD8+CD57+ T cells in acquired aplastic anemia. The study profiled TCR beta VDJ and CDR3 using genomic DNA as template. MiXCR, run by TCRdb on the reads, gives a single entry per CDR3 protein. This table has a few hundred thousand distinct CDR3 sequences, 40% to 60% appearing once. All patients picked for sequencing had shown, by flow cytometry, an expansion of CD8+CD57+ cells. Sample: sorted CD4+, CD8+, or CD8+CD57+ T cells (not recorded which) from PBMCs. These receptors were taken from a human donor with aplastic anemia.

This clonotype appeared many times. This chain joins TRBV10-3 and TRBJ1-3; no definite D call. Germline values: CDR1 ENHRY, CDR2 SYGVKD. V was pared by 4 bases and J by 1 base, with 8 bases between. CDR3 length equals 14 residues. CDR3: CAISGAGSGNTIYF. The DNA for the CDR3 is TGTGCCATCAGTGGCGCGGGGTCTGGAAACACCATATATTTT.

The chain employs TRBV6-6 and TRBJ1-3; 9 nucleotides match TRBD1. This CDR3 has 15 residues. The germline CDR1 and CDR2 sequences are MNHNY and SVGAGI (reference sequence). V shed 6 bases, J shed 8 bases, and the junction held 11 bases outside the gene matches. This CDR3 reads CASSRGQGEGYTIYF. As DNA, the CDR3 is TGTGCCAGCAGCCGGGGACAGGGAGAAGGCTACACCATATATTTT.

This clonotype was counted at least ten times. The rearrangement uses TRBV13 and TRBJ1-5; D call uncertain. The germline V gene has CDR1 PRHDT and CDR2 FYEKMQ (reference sequence). Trimming left V 2 bases short and J 6 bases short, with 5 bases between. This CDR3 spans 12 amino acids. Here the CDR3 reads CASSLLGQPQHF. Written as DNA, the CDR3 is TGTGCCAGCAGCTTACTTGGTCAGCCCCAGCATTTT.

This clonotype was detected ten times or more. The chain combines TRBV7-9 with TRBJ1-4; D is unclear. Per germline, CDR1 SEHNR and CDR2 FQNEAQ (reference sequence). CDR3 length: 15 amino acids. The ends were cut back, 5 bases at V and 0 bases at J, with 10 bases in the middle. In nucleotides, the CDR3 is TGTGCCAGCAGCCGCGTTTCTGCAACTAATGAAAAACTGTTTTTT. Encoded protein: CASSRVSATNEKLFF.

Many counts were recorded for this clonotype. The rearrangement uses TRBV6-5 and TRBJ1-2, with D possibly matching TRBD1 (6 bases). Trimming stripped 4 bases from V and 5 bases from J, with 14 bases between. In germline, CDR1 is MNHEY, CDR2 SVGAGI. This CDR3 spans 14 amino acids. The CDR3: CASSSGGSGYGYTF. For the CDR3, the DNA is TGTGCCAGCAGTTCGGGGGGCTCGGGGTATGGCTACACCTTC.

This clonotype was found a few times. V gene TRBV6-1 combines with J gene TRBJ2-5; 8 bases are shared with TRBD1. V lost 5 bases and J lost 5; bases outside the gene matches: 1. The germline V gene encodes CDR1 MNHNS and CDR2 SASEGT. This CDR3 is 12 amino acids long. The CDR3 DNA sequence: TGTGCCAGCAGTAGACAGGGGGAGACCCAGTACTTC. Encoded protein: CASSRQGETQYF.

Remarks on this clonotype: This may arise from a read error, as a much more abundant clone is one base away. The chain is built from TRBV12-3 or TRBV12-4 and TRBJ2-3, with TRBD2 as a possible D gene (7 bases). The CDR3 loop spans 13 amino acids. The CDR3 DNA is TGTGCCACCCGGGCGGGGGCCACAGGTACGCAGTATTTT. Its protein is CATRAGATGTQYF.

The V gene is TRBV28, the J gene TRBJ1-5; D unresolved. From germline, CDR1 is MDHEN and CDR2 SYDVKM. Trimming removed 7 bases at V and 2 bases at J, with 15 bases between. The CDR3 covers 15 residues. The CDR3 loop is CASTPPGAGNQPQHF. The CDR3 DNA sequence: TGTGCCAGCACCCCCCCAGGAGCCGGCAATCAGCCCCAGCATTTT.

In its sample, this clonotype was seen many times. In nucleotides, the CDR3 is TGTGCCAGCAGTGAAAGTGACAGGGTTAAGTCACCCCTCCACTTT. This gives the protein CASSESDRVKSPLHF. The chain links TRBV6-1 to TRBJ1-6; TRBD1 matches 7 bases. V was clipped by 2 bases and J by 10 bases; unmatched bases: 8. Germline V gene lookup returns CDR1 MNHNS and CDR2 SASEGT. This CDR3 region has 15 residues.